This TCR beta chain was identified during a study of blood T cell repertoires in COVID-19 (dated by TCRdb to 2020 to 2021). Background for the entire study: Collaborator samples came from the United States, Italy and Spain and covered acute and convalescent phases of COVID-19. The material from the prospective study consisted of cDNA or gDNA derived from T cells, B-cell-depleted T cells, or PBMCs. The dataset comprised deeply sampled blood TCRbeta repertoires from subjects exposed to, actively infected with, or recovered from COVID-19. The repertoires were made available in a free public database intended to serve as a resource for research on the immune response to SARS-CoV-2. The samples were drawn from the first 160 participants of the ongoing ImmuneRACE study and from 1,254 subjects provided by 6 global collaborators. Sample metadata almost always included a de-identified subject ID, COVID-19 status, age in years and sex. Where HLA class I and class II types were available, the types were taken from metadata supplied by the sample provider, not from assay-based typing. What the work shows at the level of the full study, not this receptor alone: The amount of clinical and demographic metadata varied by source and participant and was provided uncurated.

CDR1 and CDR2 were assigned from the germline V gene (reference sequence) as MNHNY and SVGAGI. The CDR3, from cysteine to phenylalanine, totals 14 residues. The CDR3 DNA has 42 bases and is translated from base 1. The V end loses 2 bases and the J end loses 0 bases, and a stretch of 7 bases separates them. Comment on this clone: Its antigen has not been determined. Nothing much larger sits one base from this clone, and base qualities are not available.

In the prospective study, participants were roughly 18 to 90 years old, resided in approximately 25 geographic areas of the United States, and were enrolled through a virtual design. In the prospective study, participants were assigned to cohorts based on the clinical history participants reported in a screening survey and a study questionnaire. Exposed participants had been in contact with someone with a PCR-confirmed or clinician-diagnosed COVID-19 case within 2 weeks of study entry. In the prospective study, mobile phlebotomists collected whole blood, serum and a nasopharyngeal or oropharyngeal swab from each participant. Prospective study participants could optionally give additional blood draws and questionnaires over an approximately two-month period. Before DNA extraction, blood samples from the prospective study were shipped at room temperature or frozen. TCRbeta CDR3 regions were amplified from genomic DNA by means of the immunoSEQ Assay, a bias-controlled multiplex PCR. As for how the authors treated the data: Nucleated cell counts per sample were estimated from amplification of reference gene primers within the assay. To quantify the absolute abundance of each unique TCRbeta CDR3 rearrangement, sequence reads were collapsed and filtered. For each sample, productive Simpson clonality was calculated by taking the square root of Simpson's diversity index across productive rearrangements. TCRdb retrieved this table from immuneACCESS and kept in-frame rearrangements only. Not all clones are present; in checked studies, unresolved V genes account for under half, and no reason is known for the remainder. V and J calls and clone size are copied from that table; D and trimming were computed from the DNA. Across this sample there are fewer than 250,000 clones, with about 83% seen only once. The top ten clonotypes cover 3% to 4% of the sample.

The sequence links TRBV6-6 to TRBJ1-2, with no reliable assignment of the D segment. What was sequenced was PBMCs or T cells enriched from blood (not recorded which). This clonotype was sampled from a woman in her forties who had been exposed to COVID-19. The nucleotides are TGTGCCAGCAGTTACGGTGAGGCTAACTATGGCTACACCTTC. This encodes CASSYGEANYGYTF.